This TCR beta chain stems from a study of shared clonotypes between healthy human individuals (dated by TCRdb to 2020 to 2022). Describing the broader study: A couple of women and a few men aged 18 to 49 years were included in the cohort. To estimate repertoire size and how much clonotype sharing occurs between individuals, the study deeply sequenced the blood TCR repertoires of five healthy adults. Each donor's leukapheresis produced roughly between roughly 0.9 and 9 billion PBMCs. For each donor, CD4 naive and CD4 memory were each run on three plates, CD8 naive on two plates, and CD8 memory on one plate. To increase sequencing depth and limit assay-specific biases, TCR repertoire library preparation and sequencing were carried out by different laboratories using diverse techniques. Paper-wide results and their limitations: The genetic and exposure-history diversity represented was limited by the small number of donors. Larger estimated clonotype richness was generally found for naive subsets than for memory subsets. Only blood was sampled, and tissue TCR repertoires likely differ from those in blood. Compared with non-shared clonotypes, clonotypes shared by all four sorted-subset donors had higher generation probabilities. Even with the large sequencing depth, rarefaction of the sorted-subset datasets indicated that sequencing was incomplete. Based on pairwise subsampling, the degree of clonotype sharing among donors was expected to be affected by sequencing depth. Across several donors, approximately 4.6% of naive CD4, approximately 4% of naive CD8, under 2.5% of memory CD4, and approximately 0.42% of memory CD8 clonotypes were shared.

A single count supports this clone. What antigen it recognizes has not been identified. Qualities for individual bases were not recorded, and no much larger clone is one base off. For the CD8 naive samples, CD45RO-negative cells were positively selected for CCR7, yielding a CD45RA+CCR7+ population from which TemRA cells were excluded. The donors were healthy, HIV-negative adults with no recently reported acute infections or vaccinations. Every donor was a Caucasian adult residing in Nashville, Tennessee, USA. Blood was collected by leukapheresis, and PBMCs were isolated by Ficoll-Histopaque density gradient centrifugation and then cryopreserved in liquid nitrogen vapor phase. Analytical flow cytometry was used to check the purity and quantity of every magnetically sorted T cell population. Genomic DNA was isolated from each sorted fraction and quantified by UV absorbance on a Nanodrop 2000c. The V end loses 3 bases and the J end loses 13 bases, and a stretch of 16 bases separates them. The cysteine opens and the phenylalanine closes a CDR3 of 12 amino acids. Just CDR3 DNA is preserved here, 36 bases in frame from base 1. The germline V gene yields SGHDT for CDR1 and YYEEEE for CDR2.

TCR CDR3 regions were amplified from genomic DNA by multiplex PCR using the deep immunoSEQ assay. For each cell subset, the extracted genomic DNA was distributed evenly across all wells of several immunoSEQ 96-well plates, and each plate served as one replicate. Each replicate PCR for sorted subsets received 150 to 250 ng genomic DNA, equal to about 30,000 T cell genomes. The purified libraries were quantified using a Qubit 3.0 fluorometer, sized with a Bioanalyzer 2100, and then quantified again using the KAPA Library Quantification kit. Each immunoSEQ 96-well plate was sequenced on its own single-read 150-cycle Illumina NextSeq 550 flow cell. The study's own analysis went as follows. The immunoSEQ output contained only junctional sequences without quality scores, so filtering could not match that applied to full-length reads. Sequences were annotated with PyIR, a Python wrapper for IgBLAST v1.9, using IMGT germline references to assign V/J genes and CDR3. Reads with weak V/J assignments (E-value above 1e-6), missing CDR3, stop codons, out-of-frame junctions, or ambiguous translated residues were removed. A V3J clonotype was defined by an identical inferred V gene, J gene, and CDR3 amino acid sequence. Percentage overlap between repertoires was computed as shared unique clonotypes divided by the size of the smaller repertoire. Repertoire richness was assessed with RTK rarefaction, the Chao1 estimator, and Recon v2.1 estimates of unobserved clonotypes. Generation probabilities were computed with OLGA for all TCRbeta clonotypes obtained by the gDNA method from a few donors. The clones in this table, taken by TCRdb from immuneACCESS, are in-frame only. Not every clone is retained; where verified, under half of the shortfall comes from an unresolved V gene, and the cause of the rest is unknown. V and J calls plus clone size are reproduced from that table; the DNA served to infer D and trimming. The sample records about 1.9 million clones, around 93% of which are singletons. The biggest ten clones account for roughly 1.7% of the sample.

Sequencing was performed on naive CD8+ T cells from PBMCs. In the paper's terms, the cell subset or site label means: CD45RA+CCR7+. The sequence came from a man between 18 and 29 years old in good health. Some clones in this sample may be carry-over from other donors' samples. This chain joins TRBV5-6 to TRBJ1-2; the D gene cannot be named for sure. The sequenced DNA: TGTGCCAGCAGCTCGACAAGGTTGGATTCCACCTTC. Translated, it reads CASSSTRLDSTF.